This T cell receptor (beta chain) originates from a study of blood T cell repertoires in COVID-19. Study information: Whether acute or convalescent, the COVID-19 samples came from the United States, Italy and Spain. The analysed material was cDNA or gDNA that came from T cells, B-cell-depleted T cells, or PBMCs.

Patients in Seattle were enrolled during active infection, then followed longitudinally. This CDR3 is 11 amino acids long. The authors' processing: Nucleated cell number was recorded as an estimate derived from reference gene primer amplification. Assay: immunoSEQ multiplex PCR; the TCRdb copy retains only in-frame clones and omits some. The V and J calls and clone size were taken over from that table, and D and trimming were inferred from the DNA. Among around 62,000 clones listed, 88% were seen once. The chain recombines TRBV12-3 or TRBV12-4 with TRBJ2-1; D may be TRBD2 (6 bases). The source of this sequence is a woman aged 60-70 years with COVID-19, enrolled during active disease. The sequencing sample was made of peripheral blood. In nucleotides, the CDR3 is TGTGGAACGGGAGTCAACAATGAGCAGTTCTTC. The encoded protein is CGTGVNNEQFF.